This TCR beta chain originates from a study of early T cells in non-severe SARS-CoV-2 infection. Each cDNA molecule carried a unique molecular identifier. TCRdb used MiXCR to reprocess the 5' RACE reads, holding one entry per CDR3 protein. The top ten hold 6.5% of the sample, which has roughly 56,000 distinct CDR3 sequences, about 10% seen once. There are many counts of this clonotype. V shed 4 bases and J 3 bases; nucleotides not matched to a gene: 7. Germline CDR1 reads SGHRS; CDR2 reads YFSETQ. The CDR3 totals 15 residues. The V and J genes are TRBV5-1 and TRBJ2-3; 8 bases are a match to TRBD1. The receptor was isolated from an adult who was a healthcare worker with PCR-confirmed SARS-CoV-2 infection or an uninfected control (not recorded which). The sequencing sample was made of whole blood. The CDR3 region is CASSHGQGGTDTQYF. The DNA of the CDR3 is TGCGCCAGCAGCCACGGACAGGGTGGAACAGATACGCAGTATTTT.